The 13 T cell receptor beta chains in this list originate from one sample, sequenced in a study of control samples from healthy donors and cancer patients. Sequencing used immunoSEQ multiplex PCR; TCRdb keeps in-frame clones, though not all of them. Altogether 130,000 or so clones are present, about 89% being singletons, with the ten largest covering under 9%. The sequencing sample was made of blood. Every receptor here comes from a man younger than 35 in good health.

The rearrangement joins TRBV6-5 to TRBJ2-5; weak D call: TRBD2 (7 bases). Deletions cut 5 bases from V and 4 bases from J, with 17 bases between. This CDR3 contains 15 residues. Per germline, CDR1 MNHEY and CDR2 SVGAGI. CDR3 nucleotide sequence: TGTGCCAGCAGTAGGGGGGGGGACCTTGGAGAGACCCAGTACTTC. Amino acid sequence: CASSRGGDLGETQYF.

The V call is TRBV7-2, the J call TRBJ2-1; TRBD2 matches at 8 bases. V lost 4 bases to trimming and J lost 8 bases; unmatched junction nucleotides: 10. Germline-derived CDR1 and CDR2 are SGHTA and FQGNSA. The CDR3 covers 15 residues. The CDR3 reads CASSSTSGHWDEQFF. Here the CDR3 DNA reads TGTGCCAGCAGCTCTACTAGCGGCCACTGGGATGAGCAGTTCTTC.

The genes are TRBV6-5 and TRBJ2-3; D gene ambiguous. This CDR3 is built from 14 residues. V was shortened by 6 bases and J by 6 bases, with 16 bases between the two germline ends. Germline CDR1 is MNHEY and CDR2 is SVGAGI. This chain's CDR3 is CASSTRTAGDTQYF. DNA for the CDR3: TGTGCCAGCAGCACCCGAACGGCTGGGGATACGCAGTATTTT.

Here the CDR3 reads CASSLAGGLGETQYF. The CDR3 DNA sequence: TGCGCCAGCAGCTTGGCGGGGGGGCTCGGAGAGACCCAGTACTTC. The chain has TRBV5-1 and TRBJ2-5, with 8 bases lining up with TRBD2. V gave up 0 bases and J gave up 4 bases; unmatched junction bases: 5. CDR3 size: 15 residues. Per the germline V gene, CDR1 is SGHRS and CDR2 is YFSETQ.

The chain links TRBV2 to TRBJ2-1, with D possibly TRBD1 on 5 matching bases. Germline CDR1 is SNHLY and CDR2 is FYNNEI. This CDR3 has 13 amino acids. The V end lost 8 bases, the J end lost 1 base, and 9 bases lay between the germline ends. As DNA, the CDR3 is TGTGCCAGCGGCAGGGTTTCCTACAATGAGCAGTTCTTC. It yields the protein CASGRVSYNEQFF.

Only a few counts were recorded for this clone. This chain links TRBV6-4 with TRBJ1-1; TRBD1 might be the D (5 bases). Germline CDR1 and CDR2: MRHNA and SNTAGT. Trimming stripped 3 bases from V and 4 bases from J, with 15 bases between. The CDR3 loop spans 15 amino acids. The chain's CDR3 is CASSEGGGGSTEAFF. CDR3 coding DNA: TGTGCCAGCAGTGAAGGTGGGGGAGGTTCCACTGAAGCTTTCTTT.

The chain employs TRBV7-9 and TRBJ1-6, with D possibly TRBD1 on 6 matching bases. Between the trimmed V and J ends, which lost 6 bases and 4 bases, there was a span of 10 bases. CDR1 and CDR2 from the germline V gene are SEHNR and FQNEAQ (reference sequence). The CDR3 length is 14 residues. CDR3 in amino acids: CASRAGEYNSPLHF. DNA for the CDR3: TGTGCCAGCAGAGCAGGGGAGTATAATTCACCCCTCCACTTT.

The chain uses TRBV5-5 and TRBJ1-5; the D is unclear. The CDR3 runs to 13 residues. Deletions cut 6 bases from V and 3 bases from J, with 10 bases between. Germline values: CDR1 SGHKS, CDR2 YYEKEE (reference sequence). The CDR3 nucleotides are TGTGCCAGCAACCTCGGGGACAATCAGCCCCAGCATTTT. Its protein product is CASNLGDNQPQHF. Full variable domain (remainder filled in from reference TRBV5-5 and TRBJ1-5): DAGVTQSPTHLIKTRGQQVTLRCSPISGHKSVSWYQQVLGQGPQFIFQYYEKEERGRGNFPDRFSARQFPNYSSELNVNALLLGDSALYLCASNLGDNQPQHFGDGTRLSIL.

This clone was seen a few times. The chain is built from TRBV2 and TRBJ2-7, with D unclear. Germline V lookup: CDR1 SNHLY, CDR2 FYNNEI. V was shortened by 6 bases and J by 5 bases, with 17 bases between the two germline ends. This CDR3 spans 14 amino acids. CDR3 loop: CASRVGSSTHEQYF. CDR3 bases: TGTGCCAGCAGGGTGGGGTCCTCTACCCACGAGCAGTACTTC.

This clone was observed once. The chain employs TRBV7-3 and TRBJ1-1; no clear D gene. Deletions cut 0 bases from V and 1 base from J, with 6 bases between. Per the germline V gene, CDR1 is SGHTA and CDR2 is FQGTGA. The CDR3 sequence is 14 residues long. The CDR3 reads CASSLTAGNTEAFF. CDR3 nucleotide sequence: TGTGCCAGCAGCTTAACAGCGGGGAACACTGAAGCTTTCTTT.

This chain uses TRBV7-2 with TRBJ2-3; D is possibly TRBD2 (6 bases). CDR3 length: 13 amino acids. The germline gives CDR1 SGHTA, CDR2 FQGNSA. Between the trimmed V and J ends, which lost 4 bases and 6 bases, there was a span of 11 bases. The CDR3 is CASSSGLRDTQYF. CDR3 DNA sequence: TGTGCCAGCAGCTCGGGACTTAGGGATACGCAGTATTTT. The full variable domain, rest sourced from reference TRBV7-2 and TRBJ2-3, is GAGVSQSPSNKVTEKGKDVELRCDPISGHTALYWYRQSLGQGLEFLIYFQGNSAPDKSGLPSDRFSAERTGGSVSTLTIQRTQQEDSAVYLCASSSGLRDTQYFGPGTRLTVL.

The rearrangement uses TRBV19 and TRBJ1-2, with 10 positions matching TRBD1. Per the germline V gene, CDR1 is LNHDA and CDR2 is SQIVND (reference sequence). V shed 4 bases and J 4 bases; nucleotides not matched to a gene: 12. The CDR3 sequence is 17 residues long. In DNA form, the CDR3 reads TGTGCCAGTAGTAGAGACCACGACAGGGGGCTTGTCTATGGCTACACCTTC. Protein sequence: CASSRDHDRGLVYGYTF.

The rearrangement joins TRBV5-1 to TRBJ1-4; 9 bases match TRBD1. The V segment lost 5 bases and the J segment 4 bases; nucleotides outside the gene matches: 9. This CDR3 is 16 amino acids long. Germline CDR1 reads SGHRS; CDR2 reads YFSETQ. The CDR3 sequence: CASRQGALEGNEKLFF. The CDR3 DNA is TGCGCCAGCAGACAGGGGGCCCTTGAGGGTAATGAAAAACTGTTTTTT.